The subject of this entry is one TCR beta chain. The antigen is not known. In the same sample, other DNA sequences code for this CDR3. Deep-level running was used for the assay. Clones were read by immunoSEQ multiplex PCR, and TCRdb kept only the in-frame ones, dropping some. The data hold hundreds of thousands of clones, with around three quarters observed a single time. Germline assignment: CDR1 GTSNPN and CDR2 SVGIG (reference sequence). This CDR3 is built from 15 residues. Trimming removed 0 bases from V and 0 bases from J, with 10 bases in between. The data belong to a study of shared clonotypes between healthy human individuals. Overall study findings and caveats: Only a few donors were included, so the genetic and exposure-history diversity represented was limited.

The receptor comes from a woman between 40 and 50 years old in good health. Some clones in this sample may be carry-over from other donors' samples. The J gene is TRBJ2-3, the V gene TRBV30; D is uncertain. Sample: PBMCs. DNA for the CDR3: TGTGCCTGGAGTGTGGGCAGTACTAGCACAGATACGCAGTATTTT. Protein product: CAWSVGSTSTDTQYF.